Shown below are 2 T cell receptor beta chains from a single sample sequenced in a study of T cells after somatic rescue of genetic block. TCRdb's copy holds only in-frame clones and misses some; the assay was immunoSEQ multiplex PCR. The sample carries around 57,000 clones, 90% to 96% recorded once. Sample: peripheral blood mononuclear cells (PBMCs). These receptors came from a child under two years old.

This chain connects TRBV1 to TRBJ2-4. TRBV1 is annotated as a pseudogene. This CDR3 has 13 amino acids. The CDR3 DNA is TGCACCAGCAGCCACGCGACTGGGCCTATTCAGTACTTC. Translating it yields CTSSHATGPIQYF.

V is TRBV5-5 and J is TRBJ1-3; TRBD1 matches 7 bases. Looked up from germline, CDR1 is SGHKS and CDR2 is YYEKEE (reference sequence). J gave up 4 bases and V 0 bases, and 7 bases lay outside the gene matches. The CDR3 has 16 residues. The CDR3 sequence is CASSLVPGTAGNTIYF. As DNA, the CDR3 is TGTGCCAGCAGCTTGGTTCCTGGGACAGCCGGAAACACCATATATTTT.